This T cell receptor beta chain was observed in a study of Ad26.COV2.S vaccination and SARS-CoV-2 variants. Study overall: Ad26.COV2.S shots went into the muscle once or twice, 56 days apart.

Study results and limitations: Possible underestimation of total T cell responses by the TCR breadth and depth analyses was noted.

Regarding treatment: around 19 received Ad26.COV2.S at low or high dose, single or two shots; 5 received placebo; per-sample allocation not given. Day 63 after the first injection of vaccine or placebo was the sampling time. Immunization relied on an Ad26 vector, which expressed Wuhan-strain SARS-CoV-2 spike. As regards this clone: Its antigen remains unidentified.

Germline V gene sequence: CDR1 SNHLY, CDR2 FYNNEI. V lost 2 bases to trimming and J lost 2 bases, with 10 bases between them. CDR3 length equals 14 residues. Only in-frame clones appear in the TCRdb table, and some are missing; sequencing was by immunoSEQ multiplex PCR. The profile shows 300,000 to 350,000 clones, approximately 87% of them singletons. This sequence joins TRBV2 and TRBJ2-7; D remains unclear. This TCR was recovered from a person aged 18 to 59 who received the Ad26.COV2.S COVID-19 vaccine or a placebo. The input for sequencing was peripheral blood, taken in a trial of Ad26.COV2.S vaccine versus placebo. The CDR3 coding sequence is TGTGCCAGCAGTGAAAGCATCCTGACCTACGAGCAGTACTTC. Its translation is CASSESILTYEQYF.